This is a list of T cell receptor beta chains from one sample in a study of blood T cell repertoires in COVID-19. Here immunoSEQ multiplex PCR was the method, and the copy in TCRdb shows in-frame clones only, minus some. The sample carries approximately 160,000 clones, approximately 80% recorded once. Sequences were obtained from peripheral blood. The receptors derive from a man between 60 and 75 years old with acute or convalescent COVID-19. The CDR3 runs from the conserved cysteine through the conserved F or W. The order of the fields is D gene, clone size, V gene, J gene, CDR3 protein, CDR3 DNA. D genes are given only for firm matches. Size is omitted from some rows. Given values are once, few, many or a class for expanded clones.

D gene: TRBD1
clone size: NA
V gene: TRBV19
J gene: TRBJ2-1
CDR3 protein: CASAGTGAYNEQFF
CDR3 DNA: TGTGCCAGCGCCGGGACAGGGGCCTACAATGAGCAGTTCTTC

D gene: NA
clone size: NA
V gene: TRBV3-1/TRBV3-2
J gene: TRBJ1-2
CDR3 protein: CASSQGAQGGYTF
CDR3 DNA: TGTGCCAGCAGCCAGGGGGCACAGGGAGGCTACACCTTC

D gene: TRBD1
clone size: NA
V gene: TRBV19
J gene: TRBJ1-1
CDR3 protein: CASSPPQGAEAFF
CDR3 DNA: TGTGCCAGTAGTCCCCCCCAGGGGGCTGAAGCTTTCTTT

D gene: NA
clone size: NA
V gene: TRBV18
J gene: TRBJ2-3
CDR3 protein: CASSPISGTDTQYF
CDR3 DNA: TGTGCCAGCTCACCTATTTCAGGGACAGATACGCAGTATTTT

D gene: TRBD2
clone size: NA
V gene: TRBV11-1
J gene: TRBJ2-5
CDR3 protein: CASSSIAGGETQYF
CDR3 DNA: TGTGCCAGCAGCTCCATAGCGGGGGGAGAGACCCAGTACTTC

D gene: TRBD1
clone size: NA
V gene: TRBV5-1
J gene: TRBJ1-1
CDR3 protein: CASRLKQGLIEAFF
CDR3 DNA: TGCGCCAGCAGATTAAAACAGGGGCTCATTGAAGCTTTCTTT

D gene: TRBD1
clone size: NA
V gene: TRBV5-1
J gene: TRBJ2-7
CDR3 protein: CASSNRGRGHEQYF
CDR3 DNA: TGCGCCAGCAGCAATCGTGGCAGGGGGCACGAGCAGTACTTC

D gene: TRBD2
clone size: NA
V gene: TRBV10-1
J gene: TRBJ2-1
CDR3 protein: CASGYGGEQFF
CDR3 DNA: TGCGCCAGCGGGTACGGGGGGGAGCAGTTCTTC

D gene: NA
clone size: NA
V gene: TRBV3-1/TRBV3-2
J gene: TRBJ1-2
CDR3 protein: CASSPGGGVYGYTF
CDR3 DNA: TGTGCCAGCAGCCCGGGGGGGGGTGTCTATGGCTACACCTTC

D gene: NA
clone size: NA
V gene: TRBV11-2
J gene: TRBJ2-2
CDR3 protein: CASPPLANTGELFF
CDR3 DNA: TGTGCCAGTCCGCCTTTAGCGAACACCGGGGAGCTGTTTTTT

D gene: NA
clone size: NA
V gene: TRBV7-2
J gene: TRBJ2-5
CDR3 protein: CASSFAGDKTQYF
CDR3 DNA: TGTGCCAGCAGCTTCGCCGGGGATAAGACCCAGTACTTC

D gene: TRBD2
clone size: NA
V gene: TRBV3-1/TRBV3-2
J gene: TRBJ2-7
CDR3 protein: CASSQVWGTSNEQYF
CDR3 DNA: TGTGCCAGCAGCCAAGTTTGGGGGACTAGCAACGAGCAGTACTTC

D gene: NA
clone size: once
V gene: TRBV3-1/TRBV3-2
J gene: TRBJ1-2
CDR3 protein: CASSPLHREGGGYTF
CDR3 DNA: TGTGCCAGCAGCCCCCTTCACAGGGAGGGGGGTGGCTACACCTTC

D gene: NA
clone size: NA
V gene: TRBV5-6
J gene: TRBJ2-7
CDR3 protein: CASSKTREQYF
CDR3 DNA: TGTGCCAGCAGCAAGACCAGGGAGCAGTACTTC

D gene: TRBD1
clone size: few
V gene: TRBV24-1
J gene: TRBJ1-2
CDR3 protein: CATSDFTQTGGDLEYGYTF
CDR3 DNA: TGTGCCACCAGTGATTTTACCCAGACAGGGGGCGATTTGGAGTATGGCTACACCTTC